The rows below give T cell receptor beta chains drawn from one sample of a study of blood T cell repertoires in COVID-19. Data came from immunoSEQ multiplex PCR; TCRdb stores just in-frame clones and leaves some out. The sample shows 170,000 or so clones, over 70% of them seen only once. Sequencing was done on a sample of peripheral blood. All receptors derive from a woman between 40 and 50 years old with COVID-19, enrolled during active disease. Both conserved end residues are part of each CDR3. A D gene is named only where the DNA matches it firmly. Clone size appears in some rows only: once, few, many, or a class for an expanded clone.

abundance: NA
v_gene: TRBV6-2/TRBV6-3
j_gene: TRBJ2-1
d_gene: NA
CDR3aa: CASSGGLINEQFF
CDR3nt: TGTGCCAGCAGTGGGGGACTTATCAATGAGCAGTTCTTC

abundance: few
v_gene: TRBV7-9
j_gene: TRBJ1-2
d_gene: NA
CDR3aa: CASSLNGGTQGYTF
CDR3nt: TGTGCCAGCAGCTTGAACGGGGGGACCCAAGGCTACACCTTC

abundance: NA
v_gene: TRBV9
j_gene: TRBJ1-2
d_gene: TRBD1
CDR3aa: CASSPLSRQGAAGYTF
CDR3nt: TGTGCCAGCAGCCCCCTCTCCAGACAGGGGGCGGCTGGCTACACCTTC

abundance: NA
v_gene: TRBV5-5
j_gene: TRBJ2-1
d_gene: NA
CDR3aa: CASSFVGIWDNEQFF
CDR3nt: TGTGCCAGCAGTTTCGTCGGGATATGGGACAATGAGCAGTTCTTC

abundance: NA
v_gene: TRBV4-1
j_gene: TRBJ1-1
d_gene: NA
CDR3aa: CASSQGRGMEAFF
CDR3nt: TGCGCCAGCAGCCAGGGAAGGGGTATGGAGGCTTTCTTT

abundance: NA
v_gene: TRBV2
j_gene: TRBJ2-1
d_gene: TRBD2
CDR3aa: CASSELILAGVDEQFF
CDR3nt: TGTGCCAGCAGTGAACTTATTCTAGCGGGGGTTGATGAGCAGTTCTTC

abundance: NA
v_gene: TRBV7-6
j_gene: TRBJ2-3
d_gene: NA
CDR3aa: CATETDTQYF
CDR3nt: TGTGCCACGGAGACAGATACGCAGTATTTT

abundance: NA
v_gene: TRBV13
j_gene: TRBJ1-2
d_gene: TRBD1
CDR3aa: CASSLGRETGPYTF
CDR3nt: TGTGCCAGCAGCTTAGGCCGGGAGACAGGGCCCTACACCTTC

abundance: NA
v_gene: TRBV24-1
j_gene: TRBJ1-5
d_gene: NA
CDR3aa: CATSSLSFTGRVSQPQHF
CDR3nt: TGTGCCACCAGTTCTTTATCCTTCACAGGCAGGGTAAGCCAGCCCCAGCATTTT

abundance: NA
v_gene: TRBV7-9
j_gene: TRBJ2-1
d_gene: NA
CDR3aa: CASSLQGPSYNEQFF
CDR3nt: TGTGCCAGCAGCCTACAGGGACCCTCCTACAATGAGCAGTTCTTC

abundance: NA
v_gene: TRBV7-2
j_gene: TRBJ1-1
d_gene: NA
CDR3aa: CASSPGRGGTEAFF
CDR3nt: TGTGCCAGCAGCCCAGGGAGGGGGGGAACTGAAGCTTTCTTT

abundance: few
v_gene: TRBV6-5
j_gene: TRBJ1-1
d_gene: NA
CDR3aa: CASSPRGLEAFF
CDR3nt: TGTGCCAGCAGTCCTAGGGGACTTGAAGCTTTCTTT

abundance: NA
v_gene: TRBV9
j_gene: TRBJ2-2
d_gene: NA
CDR3aa: CASSVGFPSEGTGELFF
CDR3nt: TGTGCCAGCAGCGTTGGGTTCCCCAGCGAGGGCACCGGGGAGCTGTTTTTT

abundance: NA
v_gene: TRBV2
j_gene: TRBJ2-7
d_gene: TRBD1
CDR3aa: CASRADRGREQYF
CDR3nt: TGTGCCAGCAGGGCGGACAGGGGCCGCGAGCAGTACTTC

abundance: few
v_gene: TRBV27
j_gene: TRBJ1-6
d_gene: NA
CDR3aa: CASSSQISPLHF
CDR3nt: TGTGCCAGCAGTTCCCAGATTTCACCCCTCCACTTT

abundance: few
v_gene: TRBV6-5
j_gene: TRBJ1-2
d_gene: NA
CDR3aa: CASIPAGGYGYTF
CDR3nt: TGTGCCAGCATCCCCGCCGGGGGCTATGGCTACACCTTC

abundance: NA
v_gene: TRBV27
j_gene: TRBJ2-3
d_gene: TRBD2
CDR3aa: CASSLWRGSTDTQYF
CDR3nt: TGTGCCAGCAGTTTATGGCGGGGGAGCACAGATACGCAGTATTTT

abundance: NA
v_gene: TRBV5-6
j_gene: TRBJ1-2
d_gene: NA
CDR3aa: CASSPPRQNYGYTF
CDR3nt: TGTGCCAGCAGCCCCCCGCGCCAAAACTATGGCTACACCTTC

abundance: NA
v_gene: TRBV6-5
j_gene: TRBJ1-5
d_gene: TRBD1
CDR3aa: CASWDRADQPQHF
CDR3nt: TGTGCCAGTTGGGACAGAGCGGATCAGCCCCAGCATTTT

abundance: NA
v_gene: TRBV6-1
j_gene: TRBJ1-4
d_gene: TRBD1
CDR3aa: CASSENQGGNEKLFF
CDR3nt: TGTGCCAGCAGTGAAAATCAGGGGGGTAATGAAAAACTGTTTTTT

abundance: NA
v_gene: TRBV7-6
j_gene: TRBJ1-2
d_gene: TRBD1
CDR3aa: CASSQGTGFTYGYTF
CDR3nt: TGTGCCAGCAGCCAAGGGACAGGGTTTACCTATGGCTACACCTTC

abundance: NA
v_gene: TRBV3-1/TRBV3-2
j_gene: TRBJ1-1
d_gene: NA
CDR3aa: CASSQYLYTEAFF
CDR3nt: TGTGCCAGCAGCCAATATTTATACACTGAAGCTTTCTTT

abundance: NA
v_gene: TRBV7-9
j_gene: TRBJ1-2
d_gene: NA
CDR3aa: CGTTEIYGYTF
CDR3nt: TGTGGGACAACCGAGATCTATGGCTACACCTTC

abundance: NA
v_gene: TRBV7-6
j_gene: TRBJ1-1
d_gene: NA
CDR3aa: CASSLAAGGGTEAFF
CDR3nt: TGTGCCAGCAGCTTAGCGGCCGGGGGGGGTACTGAAGCTTTCTTT

abundance: NA
v_gene: TRBV5-1
j_gene: TRBJ1-4
d_gene: NA
CDR3aa: CASSPGGTRGNEKLFF
CDR3nt: TGCGCCAGCAGCCCCGGGGGGACGAGGGGAAATGAAAAACTGTTTTTT